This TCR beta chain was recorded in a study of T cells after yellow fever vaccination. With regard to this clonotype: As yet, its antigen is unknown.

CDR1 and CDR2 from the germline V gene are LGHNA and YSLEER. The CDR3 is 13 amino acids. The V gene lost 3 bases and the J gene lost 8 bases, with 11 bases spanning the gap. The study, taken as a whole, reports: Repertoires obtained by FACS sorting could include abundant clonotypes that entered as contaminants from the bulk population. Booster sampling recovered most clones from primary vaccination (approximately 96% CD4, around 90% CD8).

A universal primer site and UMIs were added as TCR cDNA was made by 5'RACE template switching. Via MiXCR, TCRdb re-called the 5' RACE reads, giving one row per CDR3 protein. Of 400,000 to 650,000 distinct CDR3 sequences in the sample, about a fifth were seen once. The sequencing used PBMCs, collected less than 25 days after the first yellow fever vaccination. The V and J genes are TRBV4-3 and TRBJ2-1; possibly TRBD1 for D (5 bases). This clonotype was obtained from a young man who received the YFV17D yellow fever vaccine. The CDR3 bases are TGCGCCAGCAGCCAGCAGACAGACGATGAGCAGTTCTTC. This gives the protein CASSQQTDDEQFF.